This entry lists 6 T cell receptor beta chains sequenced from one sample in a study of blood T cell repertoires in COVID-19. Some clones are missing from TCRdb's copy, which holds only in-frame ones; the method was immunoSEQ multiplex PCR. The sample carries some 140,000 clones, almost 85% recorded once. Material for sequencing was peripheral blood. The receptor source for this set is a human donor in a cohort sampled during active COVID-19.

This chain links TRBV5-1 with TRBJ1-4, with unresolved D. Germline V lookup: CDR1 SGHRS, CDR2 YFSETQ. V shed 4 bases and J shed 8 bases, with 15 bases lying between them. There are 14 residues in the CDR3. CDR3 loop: CASSPGAAKEKLFF. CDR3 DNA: TGCGCCAGCAGCCCCGGCGCGGCGAAGGAAAAACTGTTTTTT.

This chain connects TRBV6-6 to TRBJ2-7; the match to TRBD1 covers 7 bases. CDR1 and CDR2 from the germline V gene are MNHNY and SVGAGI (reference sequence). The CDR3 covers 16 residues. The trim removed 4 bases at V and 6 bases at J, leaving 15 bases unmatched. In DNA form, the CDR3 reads TGTGCCAGCAGTTCCCATCCACAGGGGAGTTTCGGCGAGCAGTACTTC. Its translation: CASSSHPQGSFGEQYF.

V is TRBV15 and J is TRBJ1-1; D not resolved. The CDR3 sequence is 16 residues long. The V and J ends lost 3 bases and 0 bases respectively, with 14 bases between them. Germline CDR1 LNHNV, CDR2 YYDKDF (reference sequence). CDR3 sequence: CATSSRSGQLNTEAFF. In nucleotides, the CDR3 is TGTGCCACCAGCAGTAGAAGTGGGCAGCTGAACACTGAAGCTTTCTTT. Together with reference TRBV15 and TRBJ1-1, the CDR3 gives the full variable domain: DAMVIQNPRYQVTQFGKPVTLSCSQTLNHNVMYWYQQKSSQAPKLLFHYYDKDFNNEADTPDNFQSRRPNTSFCFLDIRSPGLGDTAMYLCATSSRSGQLNTEAFFGQGTRLTVV.

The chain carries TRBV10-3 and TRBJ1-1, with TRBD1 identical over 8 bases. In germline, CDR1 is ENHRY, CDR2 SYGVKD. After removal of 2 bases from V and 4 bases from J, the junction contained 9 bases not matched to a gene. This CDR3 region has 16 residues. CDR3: CAISEGAGGRGTEAFF. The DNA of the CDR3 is TGTGCCATCAGTGAGGGCGCAGGGGGCCGAGGCACTGAAGCTTTCTTT.

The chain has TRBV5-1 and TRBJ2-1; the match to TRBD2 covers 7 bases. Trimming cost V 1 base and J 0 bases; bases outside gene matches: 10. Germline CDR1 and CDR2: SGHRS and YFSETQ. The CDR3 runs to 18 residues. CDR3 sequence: CASSLSFGGSSSYNEQFF. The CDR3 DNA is TGCGCCAGCAGCTTGTCATTCGGGGGGTCGAGCTCCTACAATGAGCAGTTCTTC.

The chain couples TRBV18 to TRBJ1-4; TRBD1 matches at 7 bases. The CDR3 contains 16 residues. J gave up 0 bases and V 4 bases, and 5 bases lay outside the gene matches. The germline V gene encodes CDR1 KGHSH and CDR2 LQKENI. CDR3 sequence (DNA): TGTGCCAGCTCACTCGACAGGGCAGCAACTAATGAAAAACTGTTTTTT. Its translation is CASSLDRAATNEKLFF.